These T cell receptor beta chains were read from a single sample in a study of T cells in Graves' hyperthyroidism and ophthalmopathy. TCRdb used MiXCR to reprocess the multiplex PCR reads, holding one entry per CDR3 protein. This table has tens of thousands of distinct CDR3 sequences, 40% to 55% appearing once. The sequencing input was blood. These TCRs come from a woman in her 30s with Graves' ophthalmopathy. Both conserved end residues are part of each CDR3. Each record gives: V gene, D gene, J gene, clone size, CDR3 protein, CDR3 DNA. The D gene is left open where the match is weak. Clone size is not always given. Where it is, it says once, few, many or a class for expanded clones.

V: TRBV7-2
D: .
J: TRBJ1-3
size: many
CDR3: CASSFFPDPRGNTIYF
DNA: TGTGCCAGCAGCTTTTTTCCGGACCCCAGGGGAAACACCATATATTTT

V: TRBV20-1
D: .
J: TRBJ1-4
size: .
CDR3: CSARDPGGFRSNEKLFF
DNA: TGCAGTGCTAGAGATCCGGGAGGGTTTCGAAGTAATGAAAAACTGTTTTTT

V: TRBV7-9
D: .
J: TRBJ2-7
size: many
CDR3: CAIKGGTNYEQYF
DNA: TGTGCCATCAAGGGGGGGACTAACTACGAGCAGTACTTC

V: TRBV6-4
D: .
J: TRBJ2-3
size: .
CDR3: CASSDGRAADTQYF
DNA: TGTGCCAGCAGTGACGGTAGGGCAGCGGATACGCAGTATTTT

V: TRBV19
D: TRBD1
J: TRBJ2-7
size: few
CDR3: CASSVGTGGYEQYF
DNA: TGTGCCAGTAGTGTCGGGACAGGGGGGTACGAGCAGTACTTC

V: TRBV6-5
D: .
J: TRBJ1-3
size: many
CDR3: CASRGAFVLYF
DNA: TGTGCCAGCAGAGGGGCGTTCGTCCTATATTTT

V: TRBV11-2
D: .
J: TRBJ1-1
size: many
CDR3: CASSIVLGNTEAFF
DNA: TGTGCCAGCAGCATCGTTCTCGGAAACACTGAAGCTTTCTTT

V: TRBV29-1
D: .
J: TRBJ1-5
size: .
CDR3: CSVETDSDQPQHF
DNA: TGCAGCGTTGAAACGGACAGCGATCAGCCCCAGCATTTT

V: TRBV7-2
D: TRBD1
J: TRBJ1-1
size: .
CDR3: CASSPGGDTEACF
DNA: TGTGCCAGCAGCCCAGGGGGAGACACTGAAGCTTGCTTT

V: TRBV7-9
D: .
J: TRBJ1-3
size: .
CDR3: CASSKREGNTIYF
DNA: TGTGCCAGCAGCAAGCGGGAGGGAAACACCATATATTTT

V: TRBV7-9
D: .
J: TRBJ2-7
size: .
CDR3: CASSQGTGDSYGQYF
DNA: TGTGCCAGCAGCCAAGGAACAGGGGACTCCTACGGGCAGTACTTC

V: TRBV7-9
D: .
J: TRBJ2-7
size: many
CDR3: CASSLARSADSYEQYF
DNA: TGTGCCAGCAGCTTAGCGCGGTCAGCGGACTCCTACGAGCAGTACTTC

V: TRBV15
D: TRBD1
J: TRBJ1-1
size: many
CDR3: CATSTDRESAEAFF
DNA: TGTGCCACCAGCACCGACAGGGAATCCGCTGAAGCTTTCTTT

V: TRBV3-1
D: TRBD1
J: TRBJ2-1
size: few
CDR3: CASGDITGANEQFF
DNA: TGTGCCAGCGGGGATATCACAGGGGCCAATGAGCAGTTCTTC

V: TRBV20-1
D: .
J: TRBJ1-2
size: .
CDR3: CSARDPVGYGYTF
DNA: TGCAGTGCTAGAGACCCGGTGGGCTATGGCTACACCTTC

V: TRBV28
D: .
J: TRBJ2-7
size: many
CDR3: CASRKGNEQYF
DNA: TGTGCCAGCAGGAAGGGGAACGAGCAGTACTTC

V: TRBV5-6
D: .
J: TRBJ1-4
size: .
CDR3: CASSLRVAGGQSNEKLFF
DNA: TGTGCCAGCAGCTTGAGGGTAGCGGGAGGGCAATCGAACGAAAAACTGTTTTTT

V: TRBV9
D: TRBD1
J: TRBJ1-6
size: .
CDR3: CASSGPGQGVSPLHF
DNA: TGTGCCAGCAGCGGGCCGGGACAGGGTGTTTCACCCCTCCACTTT

V: TRBV20-1
D: .
J: TRBJ1-5
size: .
CDR3: CSARVLAGGYHQPQHF
DNA: TGCAGTGCTAGAGTCTTAGCGGGAGGTTATCATCAGCCCCAGCATTTT

V: TRBV20-1
D: .
J: TRBJ2-7
size: many
CDR3: CSARERGSPPYEQYF
DNA: TGCAGTGCTAGAGAAAGGGGCTCCCCGCCCTACGAGCAGTACTTC

V: TRBV29-1
D: .
J: TRBJ1-3
size: medium-sized
CDR3: CSVLTLAGNTIYF
DNA: TGCAGCGTGCTGACACTGGCTGGAAACACCATATATTTT

V: TRBV10-2
D: .
J: TRBJ1-5
size: .
CDR3: CASQDRTSGSSSYNEPQHF
DNA: TGCGCCAGCCAAGATCGGACTAGCGGTTCAAGCTCCTACAATGAGCCCCAGCATTTT

V: TRBV6-1
D: .
J: TRBJ2-7
size: many
CDR3: CASSDGRAGDVRLYEQYF
DNA: TGTGCCAGCAGCGATGGGAGGGCAGGGGACGTTCGGCTCTACGAGCAGTACTTC

V: TRBV19
D: TRBD1
J: TRBJ1-3
size: .
CDR3: CASSGRGRDYGYTIYF
DNA: TGTGCCAGTAGTGGGAGGGGGCGAGACTATGGCTACACCATATATTTT

V: TRBV7-3
D: TRBD1
J: TRBJ1-2
size: .
CDR3: CASKEGSGGTGYGYTF
DNA: TGTGCCAGCAAGGAGGGCAGCGGCGGGACAGGCTATGGCTACACCTTC

V: TRBV4-1
D: .
J: TRBJ1-1
size: once
CDR3: CASSQVSSEAFF
DNA: TGCGCCAGCAGCCAAGTCAGCTCCGAAGCTTTCTTT

V: TRBV20-1
D: .
J: TRBJ1-2
size: .
CDR3: CSARGREGYTF
DNA: TGCAGTGCTAGAGGGCGGGAGGGCTACACCTTC

V: TRBV12-3/TRBV12-4
D: TRBD2
J: TRBJ2-2
size: many
CDR3: CASSLGGSEGELFF
DNA: TGTGCCAGCAGTTTAGGCGGGAGCGAGGGGGAGCTGTTTTTT

V: TRBV18
D: .
J: TRBJ2-3
size: many
CDR3: CASSPQGRTDTQYF
DNA: TGTGCCAGCTCACCGCAGGGACGCACAGATACGCAGTATTTT

V: TRBV7-9
D: TRBD1
J: TRBJ1-4
size: many
CDR3: CASSHPRDSNEKLFF
DNA: TGTGCCAGCAGCCACCCCCGGGACAGTAATGAAAAACTGTTTTTT